The 19 T cell receptor beta chains given below trace back to one sample, sequenced in a study of blood T cell repertoires in COVID-19. Using immunoSEQ multiplex PCR, the repertoire was profiled, and TCRdb retains in-frame clones only, with some absent. Found here are about 48,000 clones, 80% to 85% of them singletons; the top ten hold around 53%. Material: peripheral blood. The receptor set was obtained from a man aged 70-80 years with acute or convalescent COVID-19.

This chain joins TRBV7-8 and TRBJ2-7, with D maybe TRBD2 (6 bases). The germline CDR1 and CDR2 sequences are SGHVS and FQNEAQ. The CDR3 sequence is 14 residues long. V shed 5 bases and J shed 3 bases, with 14 bases lying between them. CDR3 bases: TGTGCCAGCAGCATATCAACCGGGGGCTACGAGCAGTACTTC. Amino acid sequence: CASSISTGGYEQYF.

A single count supports this clone. The gene calls are TRBV24-1 and TRBJ1-2; D perhaps matches TRBD1 (5 bases). The V end was cut by 4 bases, the J end by 1 base, with 15 bases between. There are 16 residues in the CDR3. Germline V CDR1 and CDR2: KGHDR, SFDVKD. CDR3 in amino acids: CATSDLGRRDNYGYTF. The CDR3 nucleotides are TGTGCCACCAGTGACTTGGGGCGGCGGGATAACTATGGCTACACCTTC.

The chain couples TRBV30 to TRBJ1-4, with 7 bases matching TRBD1. CDR3 size: 15 residues. The junction had 11 bases not matched to a gene; V was cut back by 3 bases and J by 7 bases. CDR1 and CDR2 from the germline V gene are GTSNPN and SVGIG (reference sequence). The CDR3 protein is CAWSPPGTVGEKLFF. DNA for the CDR3: TGTGCCTGGAGCCCTCCTGGGACAGTTGGTGAAAAACTGTTTTTT. Using reference TRBV30 and TRBJ1-4 for the parts outside the CDR3, the full variable domain is SQTIHQWPATLVQPVGSPLSLECTVEGTSNPNLYWYRQAAGRGLQLLFYSVGIGQISSEVPQNLSASRPQDRQFILSSKKLLLSDSGFYLCAWSPPGTVGEKLFFGSGTQLSVL.

The chain employs TRBV18 and TRBJ1-1, with TRBD1 as a possible D gene (6 bases). The V end was cut by 2 bases, the J end by 5 bases, with 12 bases between. CDR1 KGHSH and CDR2 LQKENI come from the germline V gene. The CDR3 has 14 amino acids. This CDR3 reads CASSPSSGETEAFF. The CDR3 DNA sequence: TGTGCCAGCTCACCATCCTCAGGGGAGACTGAAGCTTTCTTT.

This clone was counted a single time. V is TRBV12-3 or TRBV12-4 and J is TRBJ2-1; 8 bases align to TRBD2. The CDR3 totals 12 residues. Trimming removed 6 bases from V and 7 bases from J; junction bases left unmatched: 2. The CDR3 region is CASSRGGNEQFF. In DNA, the CDR3 is TGTGCCAGCAGCCGCGGGGGGAATGAGCAGTTCTTC.

This clone was counted between two and nine times. The J gene is TRBJ1-3, the V gene TRBV7-9; 7 positions agree with TRBD1. The CDR3 runs 13 residues. Looked up from germline, CDR1 is SEHNR and CDR2 is FQNEAQ (reference sequence). Trimming at V came to 1 base and at J to 7 bases, leaving 1 base not matched to a gene. CDR3 nucleotides: TGTGCCAGCAGCTTAGTGACAGGGAACACCATATATTTT. It encodes CASSLVTGNTIYF.

This clone has a single count. This CDR3 reads CASSRRSTSNQPQHF. CDR3 DNA sequence: TGTGCCAGCAGCCGCCGGAGCACAAGCAATCAGCCCCAGCATTTT. This sequence joins TRBV6-2 or TRBV6-3 and TRBJ1-5; D is undetermined. This CDR3 has 15 amino acids. Germline-derived CDR1 and CDR2 are MNHEY and SVGEGT. Trimming took off 6 bases at V and 1 base at J, with 13 bases between the two ends.

J is TRBJ2-1 and V is TRBV11-3; D might be TRBD1 (6 bases). CDR1 SGHNT and CDR2 YENEEA come from the germline V gene. The V end was cut by 5 bases, the J end by 7 bases, with 12 bases between. The CDR3 consists of 13 residues. In DNA, the CDR3 is TGTGCCAGCAGCCCTCAGGGGTGGAATGAGCAGTTCTTC. Its protein product is CASSPQGWNEQFF.

Only one count was recorded for this clone. The chain joins TRBV5-4 to TRBJ2-1; the D is unclear. CDR1 and CDR2 from the germline V gene are SGHNT and YYREEE (reference sequence). The CDR3 consists of 13 residues. Trimming pared 0 bases from V and 4 bases from J, leaving 5 bases between. The CDR3 DNA is TGTGCCAGCAGCTTGGATCGGTACAATGAGCAGTTCTTC. Protein sequence: CASSLDRYNEQFF.

This chain links TRBV5-1 with TRBJ2-3; D possibly corresponds to TRBD2 (6 bases). Germline values: CDR1 SGHRS, CDR2 YFSETQ. The CDR3 spans 12 residues. Trimming removed 5 bases at V and 4 bases at J, with 8 bases between. CDR3 loop: CASREGADTQYF. As DNA, the CDR3 is TGCGCCAGCAGGGAGGGCGCAGATACGCAGTATTTT.

The gene calls are TRBV29-1 and TRBJ1-2, with D perhaps matching TRBD1 (6 bases). The germline V and J ends were trimmed by 2 bases and 4 bases, with 11 bases remaining between them. Germline CDR1 SQVTM, CDR2 ANQGSEA. The CDR3 spans 13 residues. CDR3 sequence: CSVENGQPYGYTF. The CDR3, as DNA: TGCAGCGTTGAAAATGGACAGCCCTATGGCTACACCTTC.

The chain is built from TRBV5-1 and TRBJ1-1, with D possibly being TRBD1 (5 bases). Trimming took off 7 bases at V and 4 bases at J, with 14 bases between the two ends. CDR1 and CDR2 from the germline V gene are SGHRS and YFSETQ. This CDR3 has 13 amino acids. The CDR3 region is CASAGPAGTEAFF. CDR3 DNA sequence: TGCGCCAGCGCGGGGCCGGCCGGCACTGAAGCTTTCTTT. The entire variable domain, with the rest obtained from reference TRBV5-1 and TRBJ1-1, is as follows: KAGVTQTPRYLIKTRGQQVTLSCSPISGHRSVSWYQQTPGQGLQFLFEYFSETQRNKGNFPGRFSGRQFSNSRSEMNVSTLELGDSALYLCASAGPAGTEAFFGQGTRLTVV.

The chain couples TRBV27 to TRBJ2-3; a possible D gene is TRBD2 (5 bases). CDR3 length: 13 amino acids. CDR1 is MNHEY and CDR2 is SMNVEV in the germline V gene (reference sequence). Trimming took off 6 bases at V and 5 bases at J, with 12 bases between the two ends. CDR3 sequence (DNA): TGTGCCAGCAGCCACTTCGGGGAAGATACGCAGTATTTT. As protein: CASSHFGEDTQYF.

The chain uses TRBV29-1 and TRBJ2-5; maybe TRBD1 (5 bases). The V gene's germline CDR1 is SQVTM and CDR2 ANQGSEA. Trimming took off 0 bases at V and 5 bases at J, with 10 bases between the two ends. This CDR3 spans 13 amino acids. The CDR3 sequence is CSVEEFPGETQYF. CDR3 coding DNA: TGCAGCGTTGAAGAATTTCCAGGGGAGACCCAGTACTTC. The variable domain in full, with the rest retrieved from reference TRBV29-1 and TRBJ2-5, is SAVISQKPSRDICQRGTSLTIQCQVDSQVTMMFWYRQQPGQSLTLIATANQGSEATYESGFVIDKFPISRPNLTFSTLTVSNMSPEDSSIYLCSVEEFPGETQYFGPGTRLLVL.

The V and J genes are TRBV6-5 and TRBJ1-1; D unclear. The CDR3 extends over 12 amino acids. V was clipped by 4 bases and J by 10 bases, with 13 bases between them. Looked up from germline, CDR1 is MNHEY and CDR2 is SVGAGI. Written as DNA, the CDR3 is TGTGCCAGCAGTTCTTCCCTCCGGTCAGCTTTCTTT. Translation: CASSSSLRSAFF.

In this sample, this clone turned up a few times. The rearrangement joins TRBV7-2 to TRBJ2-3, with TRBD2 matching over 8 bases. Trimming at V came to 2 bases and at J to 5 bases, leaving 9 bases not matched to a gene. Germline V gene sequence: CDR1 SGHTA, CDR2 FQGNSA. CDR3 length equals 16 residues. The CDR3 region has the DNA TGTGCCAGCAGCTTACGGTCCGGGGGGGCGGTAGATACGCAGTATTTT. Its translation is CASSLRSGGAVDTQYF.

V gene TRBV30 combines with J gene TRBJ2-2, with D uncertain. V lost 4 bases and J 6 bases, leaving 6 bases between the germline ends. The CDR3 extends over 11 amino acids. Looked up from germline, CDR1 is GTSNPN and CDR2 is SVGIG (reference sequence). CDR3 amino acids: CAWTRAGELFF. DNA of the CDR3: TGTGCCTGGACTCGGGCCGGGGAGCTGTTTTTT.

This chain connects TRBV5-1 to TRBJ2-5; 10 nucleotides align to TRBD1. This CDR3 spans 15 amino acids. Germline trimming cut 4 bases from V and 4 bases from J; bases unmatched to any gene: 7. Per the germline V gene, CDR1 is SGHRS and CDR2 is YFSETQ. CDR3 region: CASSRGQGRGETQYF. The CDR3 coding sequence is TGCGCCAGCAGCCGGGGACAGGGGAGAGGAGAGACCCAGTACTTC. Using reference TRBV5-1 and TRBJ2-5 for the parts outside the CDR3, the full variable domain is KAGVTQTPRYLIKTRGQQVTLSCSPISGHRSVSWYQQTPGQGLQFLFEYFSETQRNKGNFPGRFSGRQFSNSRSEMNVSTLELGDSALYLCASSRGQGRGETQYFGPGTRLLVL.

This sequence joins TRBV18 and TRBJ1-1; D perhaps matches TRBD1 (5 bases). V shed 3 bases and J shed 0 bases, with 11 bases lying between them. The CDR3 is made up of 15 amino acids. Germline CDR1 and CDR2: KGHSH and LQKENI. CDR3 nucleotide sequence: TGTGCCAGCTCACCCGACAGTTACATGAACACTGAAGCTTTCTTT. Its protein is CASSPDSYMNTEAFF.